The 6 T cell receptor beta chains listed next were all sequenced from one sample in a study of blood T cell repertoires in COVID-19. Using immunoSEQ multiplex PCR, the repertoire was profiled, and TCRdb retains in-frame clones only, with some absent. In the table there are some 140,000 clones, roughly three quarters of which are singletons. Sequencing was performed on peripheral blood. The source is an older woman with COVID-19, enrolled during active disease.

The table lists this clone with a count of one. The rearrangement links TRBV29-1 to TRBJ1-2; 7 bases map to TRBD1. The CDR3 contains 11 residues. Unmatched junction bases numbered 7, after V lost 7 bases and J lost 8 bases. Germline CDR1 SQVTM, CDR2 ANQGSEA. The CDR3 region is CSGDRVGGYTF. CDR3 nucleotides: TGCAGCGGAGACAGGGTCGGCGGCTACACCTTC. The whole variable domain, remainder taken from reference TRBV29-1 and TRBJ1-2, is SAVISQKPSRDICQRGTSLTIQCQVDSQVTMMFWYRQQPGQSLTLIATANQGSEATYESGFVIDKFPISRPNLTFSTLTVSNMSPEDSSIYLCSGDRVGGYTFGSGTRLTVV.

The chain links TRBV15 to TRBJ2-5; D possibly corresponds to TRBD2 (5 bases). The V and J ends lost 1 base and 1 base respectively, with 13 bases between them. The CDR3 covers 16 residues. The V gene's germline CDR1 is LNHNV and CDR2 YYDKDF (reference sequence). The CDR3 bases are TGTGCCACCAGCAGAGTAGCTTTGGACTCCCAAGAGACCCAGTACTTC. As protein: CATSRVALDSQETQYF.

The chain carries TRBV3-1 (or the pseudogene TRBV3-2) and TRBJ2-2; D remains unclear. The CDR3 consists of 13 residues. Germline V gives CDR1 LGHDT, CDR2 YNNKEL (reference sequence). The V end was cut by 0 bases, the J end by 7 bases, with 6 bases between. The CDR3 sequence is CASSQDLSGELFF. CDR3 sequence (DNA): TGTGCCAGCAGCCAAGATCTAAGCGGGGAGCTGTTTTTT.

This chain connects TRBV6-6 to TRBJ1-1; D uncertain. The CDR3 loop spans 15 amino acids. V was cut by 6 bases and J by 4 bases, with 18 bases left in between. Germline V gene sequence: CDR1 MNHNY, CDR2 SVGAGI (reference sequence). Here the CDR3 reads CASSSDSTRFTEAFF. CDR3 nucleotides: TGTGCCAGCAGCTCTGATTCGACTCGGTTCACTGAAGCTTTCTTT.

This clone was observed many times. CDR3 protein: CASSLEGQGPFF. The CDR3 nucleotides are TGTGCCAGCAGTTTAGAGGGACAGGGCCCGTTCTTC. V gene TRBV27 combines with J gene TRBJ2-1, with 9 positions matching TRBD1. The CDR3 length is 12 residues. Germline CDR1 and CDR2: MNHEY and SMNVEV (reference sequence). Trimming removed 2 bases from V and 15 bases from J; junction bases left unmatched: 5.

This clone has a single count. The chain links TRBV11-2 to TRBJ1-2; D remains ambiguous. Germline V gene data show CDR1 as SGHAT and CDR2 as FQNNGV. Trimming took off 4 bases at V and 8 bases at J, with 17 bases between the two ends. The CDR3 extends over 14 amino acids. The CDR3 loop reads CASSSPGRVGGYTF. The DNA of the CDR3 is TGTGCCAGCAGCTCTCCCGGGAGGGTAGGAGGCTACACCTTC.